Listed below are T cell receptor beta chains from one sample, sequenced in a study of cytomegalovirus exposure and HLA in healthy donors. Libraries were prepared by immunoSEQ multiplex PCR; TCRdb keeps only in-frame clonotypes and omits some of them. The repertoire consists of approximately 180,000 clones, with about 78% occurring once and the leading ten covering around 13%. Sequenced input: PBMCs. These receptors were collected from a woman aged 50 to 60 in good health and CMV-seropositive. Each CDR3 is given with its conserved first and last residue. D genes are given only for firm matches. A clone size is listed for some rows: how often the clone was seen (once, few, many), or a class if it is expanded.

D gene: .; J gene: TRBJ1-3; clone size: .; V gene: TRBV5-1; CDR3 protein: CASSLEGGRGNTIYF; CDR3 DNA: TGCGCCAGCAGCTTGGAAGGAGGACGTGGAAACACCATATATTTT
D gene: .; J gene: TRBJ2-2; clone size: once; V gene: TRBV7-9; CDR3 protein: CSSNLGGANTGELFF; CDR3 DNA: TGTTCCAGCAACCTAGGGGGGGCGAACACCGGGGAGCTGTTTTTT
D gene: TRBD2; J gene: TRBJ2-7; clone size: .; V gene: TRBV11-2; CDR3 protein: CASSLSPGTSAYEQYF; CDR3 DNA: TGTGCCAGCTCCCTGAGTCCCGGGACTAGCGCCTACGAGCAGTACTTC
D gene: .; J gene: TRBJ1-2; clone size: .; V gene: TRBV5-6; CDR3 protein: CASSPGIQNRDGYTF; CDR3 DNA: TGTGCCAGCAGCCCAGGGATCCAAAACAGGGACGGCTACACCTTC
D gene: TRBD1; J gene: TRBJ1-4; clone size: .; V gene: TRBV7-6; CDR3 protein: CASSSRDREGEKLFF; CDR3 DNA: TGTGCCAGCAGCTCCCGGGACAGGGAGGGAGAAAAACTGTTTTTT
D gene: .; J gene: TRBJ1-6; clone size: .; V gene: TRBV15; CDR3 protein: CATSRVGGGSPLHF; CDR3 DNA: TGTGCCACCAGCAGAGTGGGAGGTGGATCACCCCTCCACTTT
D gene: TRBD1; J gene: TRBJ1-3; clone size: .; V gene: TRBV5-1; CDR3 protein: CASSDRAYSGNTIYF; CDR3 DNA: TGCGCCAGTTCTGACAGGGCCTACTCTGGAAACACCATATATTTT
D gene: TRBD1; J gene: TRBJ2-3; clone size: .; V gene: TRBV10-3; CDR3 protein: CAISPGTGGVGRTDTQYF; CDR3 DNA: TGTGCCATCAGCCCCGGGACAGGGGGTGTAGGGCGCACAGATACGCAGTATTTT
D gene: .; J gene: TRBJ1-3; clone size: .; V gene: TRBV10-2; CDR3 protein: CASRLEGGAGNTIYF; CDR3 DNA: TGCGCCAGCAGACTCGAGGGTGGTGCTGGAAACACCATATATTTT
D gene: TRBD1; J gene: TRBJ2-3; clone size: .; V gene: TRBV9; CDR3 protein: CASSLAQGERQYF; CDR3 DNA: TGTGCCAGCAGCCTAGCACAGGGGGAAAGGCAGTATTTT
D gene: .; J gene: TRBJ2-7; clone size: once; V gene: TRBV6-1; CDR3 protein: CASSEAEGSKFF; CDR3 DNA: TGTGCCAGCAGTGAAGCGGAGGGCTCAAAGTTCTTC
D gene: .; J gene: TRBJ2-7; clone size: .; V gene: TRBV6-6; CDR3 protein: CASSYGAVNYEQYF; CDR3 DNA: TGTGCCAGCAGTTATGGGGCGGTTAACTACGAGCAGTACTTC
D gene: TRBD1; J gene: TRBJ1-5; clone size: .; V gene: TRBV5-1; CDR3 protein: CASSAGQGAGQPLHF; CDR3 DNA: TGCGCCAGCAGCGCGGGACAGGGAGCCGGTCAGCCCCTGCATTTT
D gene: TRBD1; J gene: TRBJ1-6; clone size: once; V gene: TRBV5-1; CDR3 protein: CASGRIGQGADSPLHF; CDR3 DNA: TGCGCCAGCGGCCGGATAGGACAGGGGGCAGATTCACCCCTCCACTTT
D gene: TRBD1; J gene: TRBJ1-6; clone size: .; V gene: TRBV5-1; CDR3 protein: CASSHGQGESPLHF; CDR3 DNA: TGCGCCAGCAGCCATGGACAGGGAGAATCACCCCTCCACTTT
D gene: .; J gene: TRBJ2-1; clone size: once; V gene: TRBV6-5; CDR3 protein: CASSLTMRQEQFF; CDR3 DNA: TGTGCCAGCAGCTTAACGATGCGACAGGAGCAGTTCTTC
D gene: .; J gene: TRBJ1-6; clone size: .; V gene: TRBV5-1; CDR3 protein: CASSLGVRGNLDSPLHF; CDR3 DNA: TGCGCCAGCAGCTTGGGGGTTAGGGGAAATTTGGATTCACCCCTCCACTTT
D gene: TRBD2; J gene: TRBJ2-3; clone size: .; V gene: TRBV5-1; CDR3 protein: CASSLALAGSTDTQYF; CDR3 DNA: TGCGCCAGCAGCTTGGCCCTAGCGGGGAGCACAGATACGCAGTATTTT
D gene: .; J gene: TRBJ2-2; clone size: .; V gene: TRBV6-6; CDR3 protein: CASWHRELFF; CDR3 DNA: TGTGCCAGCTGGCACCGGGAGCTGTTTTTT
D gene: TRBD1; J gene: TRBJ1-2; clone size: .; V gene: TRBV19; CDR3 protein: CASSITGDGYGYTF; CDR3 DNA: TGTGCCAGTAGTATTACAGGGGACGGCTATGGCTACACCTTC
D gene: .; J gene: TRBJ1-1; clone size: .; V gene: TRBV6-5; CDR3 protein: CASSLSRTLNTEAFF; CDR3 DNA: TGTGCCAGCAGTCTCAGTAGGACATTGAACACTGAAGCTTTCTTT
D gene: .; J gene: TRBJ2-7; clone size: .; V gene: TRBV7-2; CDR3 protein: CASSSSGPRGEQYF; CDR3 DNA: TGTGCCAGCAGCTCCTCCGGACCTAGGGGAGAGCAGTACTTC
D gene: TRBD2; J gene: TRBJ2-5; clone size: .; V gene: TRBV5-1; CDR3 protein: CASSLGLGGGETQYF; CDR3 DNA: TGCGCCAGCAGCTTAGGACTAGGCGGGGGAGAGACCCAGTACTTC
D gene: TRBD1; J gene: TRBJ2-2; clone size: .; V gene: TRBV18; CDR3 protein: CASSQRTGENTGELFF; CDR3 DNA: TGTGCCAGCTCACAAAGGACAGGGGAGAACACCGGGGAGCTGTTTTTT
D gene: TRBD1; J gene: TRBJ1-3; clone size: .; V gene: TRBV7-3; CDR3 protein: CASSIAWGQGIHRNTIYF; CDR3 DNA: TGTGCCAGCAGCATAGCTTGGGGACAGGGGATTCATAGAAACACCATATATTTT
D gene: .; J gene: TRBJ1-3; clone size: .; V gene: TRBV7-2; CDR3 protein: CASRLGGLGGNTIYF; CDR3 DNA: TGTGCCAGCAGATTAGGAGGCTTAGGTGGAAACACCATATATTTT
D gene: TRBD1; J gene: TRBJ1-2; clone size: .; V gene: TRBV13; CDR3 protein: CASSTWTGGGYGYTF; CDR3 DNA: TGTGCCAGCAGCACGTGGACAGGGGGCGGGTATGGCTACACCTTC
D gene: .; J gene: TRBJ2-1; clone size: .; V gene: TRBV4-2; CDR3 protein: CASSLSGLNEQFF; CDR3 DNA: TGTGCCAGCAGCCTCTCTGGACTAAATGAGCAGTTCTTC
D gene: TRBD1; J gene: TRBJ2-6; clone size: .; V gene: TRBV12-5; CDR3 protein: CASGFYTLRDRAPSGANVLTF; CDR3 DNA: TGTGCTAGTGGTTTCTACACCCTCCGGGACAGGGCCCCCTCTGGGGCCAACGTCCTGACTTTC
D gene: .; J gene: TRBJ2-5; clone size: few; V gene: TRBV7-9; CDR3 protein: CASSLGGFGRGAQETQYF; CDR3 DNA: TGTGCCAGCAGCCTAGGAGGCTTTGGCAGGGGTGCGCAAGAGACCCAGTACTTC
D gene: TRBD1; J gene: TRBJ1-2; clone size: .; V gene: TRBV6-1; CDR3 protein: CASSEEGTGGYTF; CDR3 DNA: TGTGCCAGCAGTGAAGAGGGGACAGGGGGCTACACCTTC
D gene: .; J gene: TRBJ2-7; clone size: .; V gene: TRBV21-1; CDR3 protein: CASSKEPDRVESYEQYF; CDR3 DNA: TGTGCCAGCAGCAAAGAACCCGACAGGGTGGAGTCCTACGAGCAGTACTTC
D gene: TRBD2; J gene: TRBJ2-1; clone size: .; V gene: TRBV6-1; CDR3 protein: CASSEVPTSGYNEQFF; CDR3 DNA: TGTGCCAGCAGTGAAGTGCCGACTAGCGGATACAATGAGCAGTTCTTC
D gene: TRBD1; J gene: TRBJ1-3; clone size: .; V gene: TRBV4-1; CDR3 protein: CASSQAMTGASGNTIYF; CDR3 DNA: TGCGCCAGCAGCCAGGCGATGACAGGGGCCTCTGGAAACACCATATATTTT
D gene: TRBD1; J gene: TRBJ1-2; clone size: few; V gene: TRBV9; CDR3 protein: CASSSLGDSGGYTF; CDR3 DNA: TGTGCCAGCAGCTCGCTGGGGGACAGCGGTGGCTACACCTTC
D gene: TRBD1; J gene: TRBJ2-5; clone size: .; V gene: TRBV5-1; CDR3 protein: CASSSRTGQETQYF; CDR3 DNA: TGCGCCAGCAGCTCACGGACAGGCCAAGAGACCCAGTACTTC
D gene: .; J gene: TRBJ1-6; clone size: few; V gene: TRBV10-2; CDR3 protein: CASTFGREGNSPLHF; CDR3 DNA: TGCGCCAGCACCTTCGGCCGGGAAGGGAATTCACCCCTCCACTTT
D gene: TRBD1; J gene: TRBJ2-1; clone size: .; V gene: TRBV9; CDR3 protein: CASSVGDRGLGEQFF; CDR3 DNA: TGTGCCAGCAGCGTAGGGGACAGGGGGCTGGGTGAGCAGTTCTTC
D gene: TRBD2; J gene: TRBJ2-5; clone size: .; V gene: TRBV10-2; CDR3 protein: CASRSGGEETQYF; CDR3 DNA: TGCGCCAGCAGAAGCGGGGGGGAAGAGACCCAGTACTTC
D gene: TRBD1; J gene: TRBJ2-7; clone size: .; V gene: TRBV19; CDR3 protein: CASSIADRDEQYF; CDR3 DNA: TGTGCCAGTAGTATCGCTGACAGGGACGAGCAGTACTTC
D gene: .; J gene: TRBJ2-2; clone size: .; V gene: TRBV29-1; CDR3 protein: CSVGGLNTGELFF; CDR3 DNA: TGCAGCGTTGGGGGACTGAACACCGGGGAGCTGTTTTTT
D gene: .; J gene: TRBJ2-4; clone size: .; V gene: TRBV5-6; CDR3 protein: CASSSQGWENIQYF; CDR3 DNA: TGTGCCAGCAGCTCACAGGGTTGGGAAAACATTCAGTACTTC
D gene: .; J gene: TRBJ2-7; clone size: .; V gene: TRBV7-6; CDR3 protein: CASIEGQGGGYEQYF; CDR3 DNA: TGTGCCAGCATCGAGGGACAAGGAGGCGGCTACGAGCAGTACTTC
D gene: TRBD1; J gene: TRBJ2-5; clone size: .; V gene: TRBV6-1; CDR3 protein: CASSEAPEGGASTATQYF; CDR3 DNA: TGTGCCAGCAGTGAAGCCCCTGAAGGGGGCGCGAGTACGGCGACCCAGTACTTC
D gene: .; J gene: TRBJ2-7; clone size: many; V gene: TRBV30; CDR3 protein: CAWSQNYEQYF; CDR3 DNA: TGTGCCTGGAGCCAAAACTACGAGCAGTACTTC
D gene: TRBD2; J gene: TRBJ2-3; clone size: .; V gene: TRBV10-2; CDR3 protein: CASSEASGATSTDTQYF; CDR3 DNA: TGCGCCAGCAGTGAGGCTAGCGGGGCTACTAGCACAGATACGCAGTATTTT
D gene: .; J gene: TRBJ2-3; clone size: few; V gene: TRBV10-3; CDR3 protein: CAISEGSGESDTQYF; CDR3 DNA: TGTGCCATCAGTGAAGGATCAGGGGAGTCAGATACGCAGTATTTT
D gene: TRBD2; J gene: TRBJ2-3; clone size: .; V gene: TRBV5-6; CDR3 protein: CASGTRLAGGQGLTDTQYF; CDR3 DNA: TGTGCCAGCGGAACCCGACTAGCGGGGGGGCAAGGGTTGACAGATACGCAGTATTTT
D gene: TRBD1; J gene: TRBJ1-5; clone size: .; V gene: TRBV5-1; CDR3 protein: CASSLGQGGNQPQHF; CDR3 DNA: TGCGCCAGCAGCTTGGGACAGGGGGGGAATCAGCCCCAGCATTTT
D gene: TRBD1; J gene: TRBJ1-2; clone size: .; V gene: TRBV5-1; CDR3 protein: CASSFSPGQTGYTF; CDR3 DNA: TGCGCCAGCAGCTTTAGTCCGGGACAGACTGGCTACACCTTC
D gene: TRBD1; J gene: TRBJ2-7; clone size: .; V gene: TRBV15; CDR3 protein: CATSRGPGQGSYEQYF; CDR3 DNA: TGTGCCACCAGCAGGGGCCCAGGACAGGGATCCTACGAGCAGTACTTC
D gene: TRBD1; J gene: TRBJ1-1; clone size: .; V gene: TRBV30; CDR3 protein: CAWSGQGISTEAFF; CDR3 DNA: TGTGCCTGGAGTGGACAGGGTATTAGTACTGAAGCTTTCTTT
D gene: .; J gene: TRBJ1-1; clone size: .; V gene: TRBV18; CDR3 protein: CASSPPFPRGNMNTEAFF; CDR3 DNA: TGTGCCAGCTCACCACCGTTCCCCAGGGGTAATATGAACACTGAAGCTTTCTTT
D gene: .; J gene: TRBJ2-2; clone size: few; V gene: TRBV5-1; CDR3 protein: CASSLRQGQGTGELFF; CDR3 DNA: TGCGCCAGCAGCTTGAGGCAGGGCCAAGGGACCGGGGAGCTGTTTTTT
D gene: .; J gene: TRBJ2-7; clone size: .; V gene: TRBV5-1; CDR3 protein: CASSPNSYEQYF; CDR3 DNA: TGCGCCAGCAGCCCGAATAGCTACGAGCAGTACTTC
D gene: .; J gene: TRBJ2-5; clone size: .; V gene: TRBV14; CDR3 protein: CASSQEGAGWVQETQYF; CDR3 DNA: TGTGCCAGCAGCCAAGAAGGGGCAGGGTGGGTGCAAGAGACCCAGTACTTC
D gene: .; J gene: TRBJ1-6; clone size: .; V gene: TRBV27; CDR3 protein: CASSPDMLGSPLHF; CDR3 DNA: TGTGCCAGCAGTCCCGACATGCTTGGGTCACCCCTCCACTTT
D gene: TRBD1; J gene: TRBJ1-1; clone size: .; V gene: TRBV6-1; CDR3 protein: CASRWGQGGNTEAFF; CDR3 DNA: TGTGCCAGCAGATGGGGGCAGGGGGGTAACACTGAAGCTTTCTTT